This T cell receptor beta chain appears in the sequencing data of a study of post-analysis software for immune sequencing data. Study background: Progressive-relapsing, secondary progressive and relapsing-remitting multiple sclerosis were among the disease courses included. Whole-study findings and limits: Included in a set of roughly five TRBV segments more frequent in patients than controls were TRBV5-6, TRBV5-1 and TRBV20-1. Strong co-clustering by F measure was evident for samples that had been prepared in the same batch. Significantly decreased normalized Chao1 diversity was recorded for multiple sclerosis patients relative to controls.

This clonotype has a handful of counts. Its antigen is not known. The TCR beta cDNA libraries contained unique molecular identifiers. When 1 to 10 million T cells were used, they gave some 540,000 cDNA molecules. TCRdb re-analysed the PCR reads in MiXCR, keeping a single row per CDR3 protein. The data show about 500,000 distinct CDR3 sequences, under 55% seen once. V dropped 1 base and J dropped 1 base, with 15 bases sitting between them. CDR3 length: 17 amino acids. The sequencing input was blood. This clonotype was sampled from a girl aged 5 to 17 with multiple sclerosis. The V call is TRBV12-3 or TRBV12-4, the J call TRBJ2-3; tentative D call: TRBD1 (6 bases). The CDR3: CASSLGGQGSGTDTQYF. In DNA, the CDR3 is TGTGCCAGCAGTTTAGGGGGGCAAGGATCCGGCACAGATACGCAGTATTTT.